This TCR beta chain originates from a study of blood T cell repertoires in COVID-19. For the study at large: There were acute and convalescent COVID-19 samples, and they came from the United States, Italy and Spain. Sources were T cells, B-cell-depleted T cells, or PBMCs; the material itself was cDNA or gDNA.

Libraries were prepared by immunoSEQ multiplex PCR; TCRdb keeps only in-frame clonotypes and omits some of them. The sample lists some 190,000 clones, approximately 80% occurring once. Participant-reported clinical history was the basis for cohort assignment. This clone was counted a few times. This TCR was recovered from a man in his 60s who had been exposed to COVID-19. Sequenced: PBMCs or T cells enriched from blood (not recorded which).

This CDR3 is CASTPLTPGIPGELFF. As DNA, the CDR3 is TGTGCCAGCACCCCATTGACCCCGGGAATCCCCGGGGAGCTGTTTTTT. The chain has TRBV28 and TRBJ2-2, with D perhaps TRBD2 (5 bases). The germline V and J ends were trimmed by 7 bases and 6 bases, with 21 bases remaining between them. The CDR3 is made up of 16 amino acids. CDR1 and CDR2 (germline): MDHEN, SYDVKM. Based on the CDR3 plus reference TRBV28 and TRBJ2-2, the full variable domain is DVKVTQSSRYLVKRTGEKVFLECVQDMDHENMFWYRQDPGLGLRLIYFSYDVKMKEKGDIPEGYSVSREKKERFSLILESASTNQTSMYLCASTPLTPGIPGELFFGEGSRLTVL.